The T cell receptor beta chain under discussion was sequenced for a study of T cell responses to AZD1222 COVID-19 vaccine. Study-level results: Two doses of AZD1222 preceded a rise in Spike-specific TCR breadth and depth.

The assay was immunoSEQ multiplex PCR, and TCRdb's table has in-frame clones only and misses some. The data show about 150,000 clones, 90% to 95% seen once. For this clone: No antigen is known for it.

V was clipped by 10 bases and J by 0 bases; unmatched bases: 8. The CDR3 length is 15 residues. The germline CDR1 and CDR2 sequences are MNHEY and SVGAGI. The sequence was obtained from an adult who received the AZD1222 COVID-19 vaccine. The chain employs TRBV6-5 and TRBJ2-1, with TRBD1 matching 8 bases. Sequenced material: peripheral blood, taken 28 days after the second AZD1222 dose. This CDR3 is CAISATGGSYNEQFF. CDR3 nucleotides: TGTGCCATCTCGGCTACAGGGGGCTCCTACAATGAGCAGTTCTTC.